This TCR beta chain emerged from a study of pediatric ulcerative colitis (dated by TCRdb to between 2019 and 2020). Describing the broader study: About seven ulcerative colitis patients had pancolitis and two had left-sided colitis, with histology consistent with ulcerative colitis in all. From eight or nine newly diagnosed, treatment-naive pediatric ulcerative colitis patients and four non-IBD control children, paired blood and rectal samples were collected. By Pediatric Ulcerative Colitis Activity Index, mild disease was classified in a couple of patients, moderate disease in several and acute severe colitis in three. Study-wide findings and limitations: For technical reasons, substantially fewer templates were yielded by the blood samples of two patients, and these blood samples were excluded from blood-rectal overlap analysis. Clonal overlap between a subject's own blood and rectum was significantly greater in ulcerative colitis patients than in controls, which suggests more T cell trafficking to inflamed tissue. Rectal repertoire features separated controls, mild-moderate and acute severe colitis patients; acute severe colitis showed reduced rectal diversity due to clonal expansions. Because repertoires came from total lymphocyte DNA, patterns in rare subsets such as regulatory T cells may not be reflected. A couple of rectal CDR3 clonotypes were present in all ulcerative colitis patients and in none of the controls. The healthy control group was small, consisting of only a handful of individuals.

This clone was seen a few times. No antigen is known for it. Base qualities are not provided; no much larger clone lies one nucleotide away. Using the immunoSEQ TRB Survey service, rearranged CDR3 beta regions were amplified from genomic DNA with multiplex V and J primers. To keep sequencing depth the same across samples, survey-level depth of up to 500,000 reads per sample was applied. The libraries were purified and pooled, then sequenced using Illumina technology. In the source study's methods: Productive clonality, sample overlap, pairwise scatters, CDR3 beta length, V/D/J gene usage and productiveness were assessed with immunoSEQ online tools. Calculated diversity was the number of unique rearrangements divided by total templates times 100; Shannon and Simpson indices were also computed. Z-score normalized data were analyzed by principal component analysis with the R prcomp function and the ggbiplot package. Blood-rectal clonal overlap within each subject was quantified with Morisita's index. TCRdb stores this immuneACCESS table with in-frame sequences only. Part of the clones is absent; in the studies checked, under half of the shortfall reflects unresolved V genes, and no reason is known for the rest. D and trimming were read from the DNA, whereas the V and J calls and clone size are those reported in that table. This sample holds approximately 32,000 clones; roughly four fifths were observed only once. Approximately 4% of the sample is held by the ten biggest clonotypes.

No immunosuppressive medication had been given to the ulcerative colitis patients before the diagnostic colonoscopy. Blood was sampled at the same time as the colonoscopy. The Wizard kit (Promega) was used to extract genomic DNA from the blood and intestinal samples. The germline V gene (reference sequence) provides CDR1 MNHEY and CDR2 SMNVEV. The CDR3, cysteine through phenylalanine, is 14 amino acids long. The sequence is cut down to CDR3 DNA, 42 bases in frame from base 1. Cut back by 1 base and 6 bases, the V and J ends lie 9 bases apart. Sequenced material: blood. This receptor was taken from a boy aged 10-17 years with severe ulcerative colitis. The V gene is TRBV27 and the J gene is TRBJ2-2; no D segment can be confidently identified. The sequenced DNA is TGTGCCAGCAGTTTATATACCTCGGCCGGGGAGCTGTTTTTT. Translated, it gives CASSLYTSAGELFF.